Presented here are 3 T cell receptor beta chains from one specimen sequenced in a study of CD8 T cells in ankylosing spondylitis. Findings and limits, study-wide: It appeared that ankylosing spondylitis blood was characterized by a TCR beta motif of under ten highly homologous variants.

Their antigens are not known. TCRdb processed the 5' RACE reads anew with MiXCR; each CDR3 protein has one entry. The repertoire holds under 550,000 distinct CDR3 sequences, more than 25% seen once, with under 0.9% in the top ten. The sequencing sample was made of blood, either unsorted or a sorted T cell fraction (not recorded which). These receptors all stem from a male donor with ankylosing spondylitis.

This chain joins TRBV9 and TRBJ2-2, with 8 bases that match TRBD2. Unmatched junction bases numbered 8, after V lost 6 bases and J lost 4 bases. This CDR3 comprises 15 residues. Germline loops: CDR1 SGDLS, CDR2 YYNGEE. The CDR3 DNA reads TGTGCCAGCACCCACCGGGGGGGCAGCACCGGGGAGCTGTTTTTT. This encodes CASTHRGGSTGELFF.

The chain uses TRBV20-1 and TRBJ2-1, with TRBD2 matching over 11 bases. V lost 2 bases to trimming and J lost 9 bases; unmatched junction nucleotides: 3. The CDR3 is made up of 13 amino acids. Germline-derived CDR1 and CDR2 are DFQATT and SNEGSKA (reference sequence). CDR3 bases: TGCAGTGCTAGATTACTAGCGGGAGTTGAGCAGTTCTTC. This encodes CSARLLAGVEQFF.

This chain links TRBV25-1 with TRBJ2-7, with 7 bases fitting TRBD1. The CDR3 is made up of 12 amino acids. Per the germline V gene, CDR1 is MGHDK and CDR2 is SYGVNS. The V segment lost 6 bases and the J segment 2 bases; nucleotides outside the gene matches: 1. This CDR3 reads CASRDRAYEQYF. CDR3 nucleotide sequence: TGTGCCAGCAGAGACAGGGCCTACGAGCAGTACTTC.